Below are 15 T cell receptor beta chains sequenced from a single sample in a study of T cell repertoires in cytomegalovirus infection. TCRdb recomputed calls from the reads with MiXCR, one row per CDR3 protein. The sample consists of more than 350,000 distinct CDR3 sequences, approximately 31% of them appearing once. The sequencing input was PBMCs. These receptors originate from a human donor in good health (CMV status not recorded). Some clones in this sample may be carry-over from other donors' samples.

This clonotype has a count of ten or more. The V call is TRBV7-2, the J call TRBJ1-3; TRBD1 is a possible D gene (5 bases). The CDR3 sequence is 17 residues long. Deletions cut 3 bases from V and 4 bases from J, with 19 bases between. The germline gives CDR1 SGHTA, CDR2 FQGNSA. The CDR3 here is CASSFDWQGGFGNTIYF. DNA for the CDR3: TGTGCCAGCAGCTTTGACTGGCAGGGAGGGTTCGGAAACACCATATATTTT.

The chain joins TRBV29-1 to TRBJ1-2; 7 bases are shared with TRBD1. Losses at the gene ends were 2 bases for V and 4 bases for J; bases not matched to a gene: 7. Germline loops: CDR1 SQVTM, CDR2 ANQGSEA. The CDR3 is 14 residues long. DNA of the CDR3: TGCAGCGTTGAACAGACAGGGTCGGTCTATGGCTACACCTTC. Its translation is CSVEQTGSVYGYTF. Full variable domain (outside the CDR3, taken from reference TRBV29-1 and TRBJ1-2): SAVISQKPSRDICQRGTSLTIQCQVDSQVTMMFWYRQQPGQSLTLIATANQGSEATYESGFVIDKFPISRPNLTFSTLTVSNMSPEDSSIYLCSVEQTGSVYGYTFGSGTRLTVV.

A few counts support this clonotype. For the CDR3, the DNA is TGTGCCAGCAGCTTGGCCGAGGGACTGGCGAACAATGAGCAGTTCTTC. Its translation is CASSLAEGLANNEQFF. V gene TRBV7-3 combines with J gene TRBJ2-1, with D possibly being TRBD2 (6 bases). V was clipped by 3 bases and J by 5 bases, with 17 bases between them. This CDR3 is built from 16 residues. Per the germline V gene, CDR1 is SGHTA and CDR2 is FQGTGA.

The chain employs TRBV20-1 and TRBJ1-1; the D is unclear. This CDR3 is 17 amino acids long. CDR1 and CDR2 (germline): DFQATT, SNEGSKA (reference sequence). The ends were cut back, 0 bases at V and 1 base at J, with 18 bases in the middle. The CDR3 region is CSARDGLWGNPNTEAFF. CDR3 coding DNA: TGCAGTGCTAGAGATGGGCTGTGGGGAAACCCGAACACTGAAGCTTTCTTT.

The chain is built from TRBV29-1 and TRBJ2-1; D may correspond to TRBD1 or TRBD2 (5 bases each). The CDR3 is 13 residues long. CDR1 is SQVTM and CDR2 is ANQGSEA in the germline V gene. Trimming removed 0 bases from V and 10 bases from J, with 13 bases in between. CDR3 residues: CSVEDRGDGEQFF. CDR3 nucleotide sequence: TGCAGCGTTGAAGATCGAGGGGACGGGGAGCAGTTCTTC.

The chain recombines TRBV5-4 with TRBJ1-4; TRBD1 might be the D (5 bases). The CDR3 covers 17 residues. CDR1 and CDR2 from the germline V gene are SGHNT and YYREEE (reference sequence). V dropped 4 bases and J dropped 4 bases, with 20 bases sitting between them. The CDR3 coding sequence is TGTGCCAGCAGCCCCGCCCCAGGGAGGGACGGTAATGAAAAACTGTTTTTT. This translates into CASSPAPGRDGNEKLFF.

This rearrangement joins TRBV6-5 to TRBJ1-4; 9 bases agree with TRBD1. Germline lookup yields CDR1 MNHEY and CDR2 SVGAGI. This CDR3 is 21 amino acids long. Trimming took 0 bases from V and 3 from J; bases not matched to a gene: 17. The CDR3 region has the DNA TGTGCCAGCAGTTACTCGCTATCGAAGGAACTGACAGGGGGACCTAATGAAAAACTGTTTTTT. It is translated as CASSYSLSKELTGGPNEKLFF.

The J gene is TRBJ1-1, the V gene TRBV4-1, with D unresolved. Germline values: CDR1 MGHRA, CDR2 YSYEKL. The CDR3 is made up of 15 amino acids. V lost 1 base to trimming and J lost 5 bases, with 14 bases between them. Written as DNA, the CDR3 is TGCGCCAGCAGCCAAGCGGGTTGGGGAGGAACTGAAGCTTTCTTT. Residues: CASSQAGWGGTEAFF.

In regard to this clonotype: One end of the junction is discordant with germline, which a read error may explain. This chain joins TRBV7-6 and TRBJ1-1; 7 nucleotides agree with TRBD1. This CDR3 contains 17 residues. Germline values: CDR1 SGHVS, CDR2 FNYEAQ. The CDR3 region has the DNA TGTGCCAGCAGCTTAGTTGCTCGGACAGGCTTTAACCCTGACGATTACTTT. Translation gives CASSLVARTGFNPDDYF.

The gene calls are TRBV6-2 or TRBV6-3 and TRBJ1-6, with TRBD1 matching 8 bases. Germline V gene data show CDR1 as MNHEY and CDR2 as SVGEGT. This CDR3 region has 17 residues. Trimming took 5 bases from V and 7 from J; bases not matched to a gene: 13. CDR3 coding DNA: TGTGCCAGCAGTCCTAGGACAGGGAAGGTGTTAAATTCACCCCTCCACTTT. This translates into CASSPRTGKVLNSPLHF.

This clonotype was counted between two and nine times. V gene TRBV27 combines with J gene TRBJ2-5; TRBD1 might be the D (6 bases). Germline V CDR1 and CDR2: MNHEY, SMNVEV (reference sequence). Trimming took off 4 bases at V and 3 bases at J, with 18 bases between the two ends. This CDR3 is 16 amino acids long. CDR3 nucleotides: TGTGCCAGCAGTTCATATGGGGGCCAGAACAAAGAGACCCAGTACTTC. It codes for CASSSYGGQNKETQYF.

The chain is built from TRBV7-9 and TRBJ2-1; TRBD1 is a possible D gene (5 bases). The V end was cut by 4 bases, the J end by 9 bases, with 10 bases between. Germline V CDR1 and CDR2: SEHNR, FQNEAQ (reference sequence). The CDR3 sequence is 12 residues long. The CDR3: CASSWEGVEQFF. CDR3 nucleotide sequence: TGTGCCAGCAGCTGGGAAGGGGTTGAGCAGTTCTTC. Supplemented by reference TRBV7-9 and TRBJ2-1, the full variable domain reads DTGVSQNPRHKITKRGQNVTFRCDPISEHNRLYWYRQTLGQGPEFLTYFQNEAQLEKSRLLSDRFSAERPKGSFSTLEIQRTEQGDSAMYLCASSWEGVEQFFGPGTRLTVL.

This clonotype was counted between two and nine times. The V call is TRBV7-9, the J call TRBJ2-4; 7 bases agree with TRBD1. With 5 bases clipped from V and 0 bases from J, the junction kept 4 bases outside the gene matches. Germline loops: CDR1 SEHNR, CDR2 FQNEAQ (reference sequence). The CDR3 is 15 residues long. CDR3 residues: CASSLDRKAKNIQYF. The DNA for the CDR3 is TGTGCCAGCAGCCTGGACAGGAAAGCCAAAAACATTCAGTACTTC. Combining the CDR3 with reference TRBV7-9 and TRBJ2-4 gives the whole variable domain DTGVSQNPRHKITKRGQNVTFRCDPISEHNRLYWYRQTLGQGPEFLTYFQNEAQLEKSRLLSDRFSAERPKGSFSTLEIQRTEQGDSAMYLCASSLDRKAKNIQYFGAGTRLSVL.

This clonotype was observed a handful of times. The V and J genes are TRBV12-3 or TRBV12-4 and TRBJ2-3; D tentatively fits TRBD1 or TRBD2 (7 bases each). The V end was cut by 6 bases, the J end by 2 bases, with 24 bases between. This CDR3 comprises 18 residues. Here the CDR3 reads CASRSEPRQGGFTDTQYF. For the CDR3, the DNA is TGTGCCAGCAGAAGCGAACCCCGACAGGGAGGGTTCACAGATACGCAGTATTTT.

This clonotype was recorded a few times. V is TRBV7-9 and J is TRBJ1-4; D unresolved. This CDR3 spans 14 amino acids. V lost 8 bases and J 2 bases, leaving 12 bases between the germline ends. CDR1 is SEHNR and CDR2 is FQNEAQ in the germline V gene (reference sequence). The DNA for the CDR3 is TGTGCCAGCGGCGGGTCGAGGACTAATGAAAAACTGTTTTTT. This gives the protein CASGGSRTNEKLFF.